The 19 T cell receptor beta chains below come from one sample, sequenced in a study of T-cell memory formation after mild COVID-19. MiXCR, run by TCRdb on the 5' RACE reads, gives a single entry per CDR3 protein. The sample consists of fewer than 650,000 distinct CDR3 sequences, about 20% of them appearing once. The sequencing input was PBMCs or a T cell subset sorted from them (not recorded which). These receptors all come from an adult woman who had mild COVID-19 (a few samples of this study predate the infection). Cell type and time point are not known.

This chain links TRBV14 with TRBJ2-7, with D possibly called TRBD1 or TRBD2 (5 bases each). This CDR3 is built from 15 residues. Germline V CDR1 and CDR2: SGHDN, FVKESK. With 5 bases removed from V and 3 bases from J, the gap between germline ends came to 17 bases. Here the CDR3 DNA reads TGTGCCAGCAGCTTACGGGACGCCGTGATCTACGAGCAGTACTTC. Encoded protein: CASSLRDAVIYEQYF.

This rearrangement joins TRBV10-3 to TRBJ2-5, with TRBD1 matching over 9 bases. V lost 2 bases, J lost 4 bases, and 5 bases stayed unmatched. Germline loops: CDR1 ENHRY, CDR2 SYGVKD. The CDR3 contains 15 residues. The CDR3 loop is CAISEPRTGVETQYF. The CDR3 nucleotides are TGTGCCATCAGTGAGCCACGGACAGGGGTAGAGACCCAGTACTTC.

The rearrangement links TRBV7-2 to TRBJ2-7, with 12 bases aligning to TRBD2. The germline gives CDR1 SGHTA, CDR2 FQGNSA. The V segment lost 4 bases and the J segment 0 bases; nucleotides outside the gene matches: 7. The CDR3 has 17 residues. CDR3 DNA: TGTGCCAGCAGCTCCCCCACTAGCGGGGGGAACTCCTACGAGCAGTACTTC. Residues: CASSSPTSGGNSYEQYF.

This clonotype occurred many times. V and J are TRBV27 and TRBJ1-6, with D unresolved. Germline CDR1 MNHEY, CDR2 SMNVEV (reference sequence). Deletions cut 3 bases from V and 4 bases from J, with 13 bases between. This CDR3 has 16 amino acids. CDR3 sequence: CASSLSEQLYNSPLHF. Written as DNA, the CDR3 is TGTGCCAGCAGTTTGTCGGAACAGCTGTATAATTCACCCCTCCACTTT.

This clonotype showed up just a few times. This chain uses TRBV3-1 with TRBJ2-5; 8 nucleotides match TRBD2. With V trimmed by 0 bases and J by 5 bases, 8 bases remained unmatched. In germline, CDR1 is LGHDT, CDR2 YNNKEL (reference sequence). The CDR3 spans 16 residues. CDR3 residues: CASSQDPGGPGETQYF. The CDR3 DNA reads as TGTGCCAGCAGCCAAGATCCGGGAGGGCCTGGTGAGACCCAGTACTTC.

In DNA form, the CDR3 reads TGTGCCAGCAGCCTACTGACTCCCGAGAGCTCCTACGAGCAGTACTTC. Translated, it gives CASSLLTPESSYEQYF. V and J are TRBV11-2 and TRBJ2-7; D ambiguous. The CDR3 spans 16 residues. V dropped 5 bases and J dropped 0 bases, with 17 bases sitting between them. Germline V gene sequence: CDR1 SGHAT, CDR2 FQNNGV. The full variable domain, in which reference TRBV11-2 and TRBJ2-7 provide the parts outside the CDR3, is EAGVAQSPRYKIIEKRQSVAFWCNPISGHATLYWYQQILGQGPKLLIQFQNNGVVDDSQLPKDRFSAERLKGVDSTLKIQPAKLEDSAVYLCASSLLTPESSYEQYFGPGTRLTVT.

CDR3 loop: CASSLRARQGNYGYTF. The DNA for the CDR3 is TGCGCCAGCAGCTTGAGGGCGAGACAGGGGAACTATGGCTACACCTTC. The chain uses TRBV5-1 and TRBJ1-2; TRBD1 matches at 8 bases. V was pared by 1 base and J by 2 bases, with 7 bases of the junction left unmatched. Germline V lookup: CDR1 SGHRS, CDR2 YFSETQ. CDR3 length: 16 amino acids.

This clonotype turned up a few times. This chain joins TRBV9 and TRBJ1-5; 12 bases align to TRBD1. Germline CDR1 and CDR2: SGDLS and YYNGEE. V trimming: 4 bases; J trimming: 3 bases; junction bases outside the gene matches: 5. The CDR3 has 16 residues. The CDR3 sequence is CASSPGTGGLNQPQHF. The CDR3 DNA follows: TGTGCCAGCAGCCCCGGGACAGGGGGCCTCAATCAGCCCCAGCATTTT.

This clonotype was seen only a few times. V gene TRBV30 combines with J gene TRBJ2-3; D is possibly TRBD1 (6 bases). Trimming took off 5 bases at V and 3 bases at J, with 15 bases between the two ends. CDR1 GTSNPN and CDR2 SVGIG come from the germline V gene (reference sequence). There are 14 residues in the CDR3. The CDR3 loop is CAWDIDRRTDTQYF. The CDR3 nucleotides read TGTGCCTGGGACATCGACAGGCGGACAGATACGCAGTATTTT.

The CDR3 protein is CASSYSNSGGEQFF. In DNA form, the CDR3 reads TGTGCCAGCAGTTACTCGAATTCGGGGGGTGAGCAGTTCTTC. V usage is TRBV6-5 and J usage is TRBJ2-1; the match to TRBD2 covers 7 bases. Trimming removed 0 bases from V and 9 bases from J; junction bases left unmatched: 5. The CDR3 is 14 residues long. Germline assignment: CDR1 MNHEY and CDR2 SVGAGI.

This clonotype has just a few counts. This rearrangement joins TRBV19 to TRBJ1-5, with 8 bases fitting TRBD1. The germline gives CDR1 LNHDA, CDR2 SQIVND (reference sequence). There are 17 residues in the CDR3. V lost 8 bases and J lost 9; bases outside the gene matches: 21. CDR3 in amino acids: CASSNSGPGQGGLPQHF. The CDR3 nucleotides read TGTGCCAGTTCTAACTCGGGGCCTGGACAGGGTGGTTTGCCCCAGCATTTT.

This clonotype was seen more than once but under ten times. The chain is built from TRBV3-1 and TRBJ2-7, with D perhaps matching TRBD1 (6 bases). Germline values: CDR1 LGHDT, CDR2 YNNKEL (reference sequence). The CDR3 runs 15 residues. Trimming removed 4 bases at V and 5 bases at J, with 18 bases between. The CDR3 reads CASSLPGQPSDEQYF. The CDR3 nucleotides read TGTGCCAGCAGCCTCCCGGGACAACCCTCGGACGAGCAGTACTTC.

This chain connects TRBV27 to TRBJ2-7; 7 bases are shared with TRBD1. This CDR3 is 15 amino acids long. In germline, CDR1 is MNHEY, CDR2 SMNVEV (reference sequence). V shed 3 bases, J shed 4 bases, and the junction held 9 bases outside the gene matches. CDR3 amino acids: CASSFGRQGRYEQYF. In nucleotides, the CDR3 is TGTGCCAGCAGTTTTGGGCGACAGGGTAGATACGAGCAGTACTTC.

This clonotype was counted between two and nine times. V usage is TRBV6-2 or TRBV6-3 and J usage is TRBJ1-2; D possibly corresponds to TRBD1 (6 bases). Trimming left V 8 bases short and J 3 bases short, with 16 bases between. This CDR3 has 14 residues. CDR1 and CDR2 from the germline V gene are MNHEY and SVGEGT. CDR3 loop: CASDGGGLHYGYTF. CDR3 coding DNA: TGTGCCAGCGATGGGGGCGGTCTCCACTATGGCTACACCTTC.

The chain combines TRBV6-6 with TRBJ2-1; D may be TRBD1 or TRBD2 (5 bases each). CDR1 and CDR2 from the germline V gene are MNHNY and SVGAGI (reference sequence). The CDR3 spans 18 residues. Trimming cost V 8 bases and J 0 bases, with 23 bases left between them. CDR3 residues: CASGWDPPHSSSYNEQFF. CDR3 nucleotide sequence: TGTGCCAGCGGATGGGACCCTCCCCACTCTAGCTCCTACAATGAGCAGTTCTTC.

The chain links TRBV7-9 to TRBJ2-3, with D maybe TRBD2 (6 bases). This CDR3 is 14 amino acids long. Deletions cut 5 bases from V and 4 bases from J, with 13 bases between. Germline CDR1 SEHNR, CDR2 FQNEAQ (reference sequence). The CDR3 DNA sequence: TGTGCCAGCAGCCGCGGGGTACGCCCAGATACGCAGTATTTT. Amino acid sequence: CASSRGVRPDTQYF.

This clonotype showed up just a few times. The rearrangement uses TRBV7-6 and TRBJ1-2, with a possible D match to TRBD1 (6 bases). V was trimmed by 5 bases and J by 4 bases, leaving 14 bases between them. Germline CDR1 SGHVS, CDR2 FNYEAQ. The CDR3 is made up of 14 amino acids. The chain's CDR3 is CASSRGGGVYGYTF. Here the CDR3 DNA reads TGTGCCAGCAGCCGTGGAGGGGGGGTCTATGGCTACACCTTC.

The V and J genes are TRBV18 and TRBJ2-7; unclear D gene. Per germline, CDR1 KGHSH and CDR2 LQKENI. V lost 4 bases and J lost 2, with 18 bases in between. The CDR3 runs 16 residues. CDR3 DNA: TGTGCCAGCTCACTCCCCGAGAGCCATACACCCTACGAGCAGTACTTC. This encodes CASSLPESHTPYEQYF.

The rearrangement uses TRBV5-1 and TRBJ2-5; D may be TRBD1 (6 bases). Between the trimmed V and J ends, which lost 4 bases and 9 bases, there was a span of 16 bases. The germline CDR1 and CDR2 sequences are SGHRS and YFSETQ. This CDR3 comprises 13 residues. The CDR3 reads CASSPPSGASQYF. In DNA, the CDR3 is TGCGCCAGCAGCCCGCCCTCAGGGGCGTCCCAGTACTTC. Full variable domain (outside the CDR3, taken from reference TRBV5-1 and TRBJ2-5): KAGVTQTPRYLIKTRGQQVTLSCSPISGHRSVSWYQQTPGQGLQFLFEYFSETQRNKGNFPGRFSGRQFSNSRSEMNVSTLELGDSALYLCASSPPSGASQYFGPGTRLLVL.